This T cell receptor beta chain emerged from a study of shared clonotypes between healthy human individuals (dated by TCRdb to about 2020). Regarding the research as a whole: The cohort comprised two women and a few men aged 18 to 49 years. To estimate repertoire size and how much clonotypes are shared between individuals, the study performed deep sequencing of blood TCR repertoires from a few healthy adults. Libraries were prepared and TCR repertoires were sequenced by different laboratories using diverse techniques, in order to increase sequencing depth and limit assay-specific biases. Per donor, leukapheresis produced somewhere between about 0.94 and 9 billion PBMCs. For each donor, CD4 naive and CD4 memory were each given three plates, CD8 naive was given two plates, and CD8 memory was given one plate. Paper-wide results and their limitations: About 5% of naive CD4, 3.5% of naive CD8, around 2.3% of memory CD4, and 0.35% to 0.4% of memory CD8 clonotypes were shared across a few donors. Higher generation probabilities were observed for clonotypes shared by all four sorted-subset donors than for non-shared clonotypes. Sampling was restricted to blood, and TCR repertoires in tissue are likely to differ from TCR repertoires in blood. Incomplete sequencing was indicated by rarefaction of sorted-subset datasets, despite the large sequencing depth. Naive subsets generally had larger estimated clonotype richness than memory subsets did. Based on pairwise subsampling, the degree of clonotype sharing among donors was expected to be affected by sequencing depth. The genetic and exposure-history diversity represented was limited by the small number of donors.

A remark on this clone: Its target antigen remains unknown. No base-level quality is on record; no much larger clone is a single base apart.

TCR CDR3 regions were amplified from genomic DNA by multiplex PCR using the deep immunoSEQ assay. Genomic DNA extracted from each cell subset was distributed evenly over all wells of several immunoSEQ 96-well plates, and each plate served as one replicate. For sorted subsets, about 200 ng genomic DNA, equal to 30,000 to 35,000 T cell genomes, was loaded into each replicate PCR. The purified libraries were quantified using a Qubit 3.0 fluorometer, sized with a Bioanalyzer 2100, and then quantified again using the KAPA Library Quantification kit. Each immunoSEQ 96-well plate was sequenced on its own single-read 150-cycle Illumina NextSeq 550 flow cell. The paper's processing steps were these. Because only junctional sequences without quality scores were contained in the immunoSEQ output, filtering matching that applied to full-length reads could not be performed. To assign V/J genes and CDR3, sequences were annotated using PyIR, a Python wrapper for IgBLAST v1.9, with IMGT germline references. Reads with weak V/J assignments (E-value above 1e-6), missing CDR3, stop codons, out-of-frame junctions, or ambiguous translated residues were removed. A V3J clonotype was defined by an identical inferred V gene, J gene, and CDR3 amino acid sequence. To compute the percentage overlap between repertoires, the number of shared unique clonotypes was divided by the size of the smaller repertoire. RTK rarefaction, the Chao1 estimator, and Recon v2.1 estimates of unobserved clonotypes were used to assess repertoire richness. For all TCRbeta clonotypes obtained by the gDNA method from four donors, generation probabilities were computed with OLGA. TCRdb holds this immuneACCESS table with in-frame rearrangements only. Some clones are missing; in checked studies, unresolved V genes explain under half, and the rest has no known cause. The D gene and trimming were derived from the DNA, and the V and J assignments and clone size from that table. The sample records nearly 600,000 clones, roughly 95% of which are singletons. The top ten constitute 0.11% of the sample.

V is pruned by 5 bases and J by 0 bases, leaving 8 bases of the junction without a gene match. CDR1 MNHEY and CDR2 SMNVEV are derived from the germline V gene (reference sequence). There are 16 amino acids in the CDR3, from cysteine to phenylalanine inclusive. The entry retains the CDR3 DNA only, 48 bases that are in frame from base 1. CD8 naive samples consisted of CD45RO-negative cells that were positively selected for CCR7, yielding a CD45RA+CCR7+ population without TemRA cells. Donors were healthy HIV-negative adults with no recently reported acute infections or vaccinations. All donors were Caucasian adults living in Nashville, Tennessee, USA. Blood was collected by leukapheresis, and PBMCs were isolated by Ficoll-Histopaque density gradient centrifugation and then cryopreserved in liquid nitrogen vapor phase. Purity and quantity of every magnetically sorted T cell population were checked by analytical flow cytometry. From each sorted fraction, genomic DNA was isolated and quantified by UV absorbance on a Nanodrop 2000c.

The chain is made from TRBV27 and TRBJ2-7, with 9 bases matching TRBD2. This TCR derives from a woman in her twenties or thirties in good health. What was sequenced was naive CD8+ T cells sorted from blood. Taken with the paper, the label for cell subset or site translates to: CD45RA+CCR7+. CDR3 sequence: CASSPSSGVASYEQYF. The DNA is as follows: TGTGCCAGCAGTCCGTCTAGCGGGGTCGCCTCCTACGAGCAGTACTTC.